This T cell receptor beta chain was identified during a study of persistence of HIV-infected CD4 T cells (dated by TCRdb to about 2020). Background on the whole study: CMV- and HIV-1 Gag-responding CD4+ T cells were isolated from ART-treated individuals so that antigen-driven clonal expansion of HIV-1-infected cells could be examined. The clonality of all cells in each sorted population was assessed by TCRbeta sequencing, whereas the clonality of infected cells was assessed by proviral sequencing. Cross-participant TCR cluster analysis included roughly eight participants for CMV and 6 or 7 participants for Gag. Suppressive ART had been received by participants for a median of roughly eight years. Peripheral blood samples of up to roughly 200 mL were obtained at multiple time points, with the exception of two participants, for whom leukapheresis was performed at a single time point. The study at large found these results: Because the TCR analyses were done in bulk, restricting them to just the rare CMV-responding cells that actually carried HIV-1 proviruses was not possible. Significantly lower TCRbeta richness was observed in CMV- and Gag-responding cells than in anti-CD3/anti-CD28-responding cells, and higher oligoclonality was observed in CMV-responding cells than in CD3/CD28-stimulated and Gag-responding cells. The study involved few individuals and tested only a limited range of antigens. Within the same sorted populations, how oligoclonal the TCRs were correlated with how oligoclonal the proviruses were. Antigen-responding cells were enriched for degenerate expanded CDR3beta sequences, which suggests convergent selection of CD4+ responses to CMV and Gag.

With regard to this clone: No antigen is known for it. Base qualities are not provided; no much larger clone lies one nucleotide away.

The treatment or condition label on this specimen signifies: suppressive antiretroviral therapy. Lysates of CMV-infected fibroblasts at 10 ug/mL were used to stimulate the cells. Memory CD4+ T cells that did not respond, being CD40L-negative, CD69-negative and CD45RO-high, were sorted as memory populations depleted of antigen-responding cells. Participants were HIV-1-infected adults who started suppressive ART during chronic infection. For at least 4 years, participants had undetectable plasma HIV-1 RNA, below 50 copies/mL. To be included, a participant needed positive CMV serology and a CD4+ T cell count above 400 cells/uL. Before stimulation, PBMCs were isolated using density centrifugation and then depleted of CD8+ T cells. Stimulation of CD8-depleted PBMCs was carried out for 15 to 20 hours with anti-CD28/CD49d costimulation, CD40-blocking antibody and enfuvirtide, to prevent new infections. Cell sorting was performed on a Beckman Coulter MoFlo Legacy or XDP sorter, and dead cells were excluded with propidium iodide. Genomic DNA was extracted using the QIAamp DNA Mini Kit for samples with more than one million cells and using the Quick-DNA Microprep Kit for all other samples.

TCRbeta repertoires were sequenced from genomic DNA with the immunoSEQ hsTCRB assay version 4 in survey mode. For TCRbeta sequencing, genomic DNA was diluted to around 9.7 ng/uL, and up to roughly 1 ug was used per sample. The authors processed their data as follows. TCRbeta data analysis was done in ImmunoSeq Analyzer 3.0, and diversity was calculated on productive nucleotide rearrangements. The improved Chao index was used to estimate lower-bound TCR diversity, and the Gini coefficient was used to estimate clonality using the Immunarch R package. Nucleotide rearrangements that differed but encoded the same CDR3beta amino acid sequence were counted as separate clonotypes. Differential abundance analysis found TCRbeta sequences that were significantly enriched in antigen-responding cells compared with anti-CD3/anti-CD28-activated cells. TCRs were clustered by predicted peptide-MHC specificity with GLIPH2, both within individual participants and across merged participant data sets. TCRdb retrieved this table from immuneACCESS and kept in-frame rearrangements only. Not all clones are present; in checked studies, unresolved V genes account for under half, and no reason is known for the remainder. The V and J calls and the clone size are those of that table, but D and trimming were determined from the DNA. The sample data list 25,000 to 35,000 clones, and 82% of these were observed just once. In total, the top ten clones hold roughly 0.86% of the sample.

Inclusive of the bounding cysteine and phenylalanine, the CDR3 is 16 residues long. Solely the CDR3 DNA is kept, with 48 bases framed from the first base. CDR1 SGHTA and CDR2 FQGNSA were looked up in the germline V gene. V is clipped by 7 bases and J by 4 bases, and the sequence between their germline boundaries is 17 bases long. The clonotype comes from an adult man with HIV who was CMV-seropositive. Recombination linked TRBV7-2 to TRBJ2-6, with the D segment identity uncertain. This sample comprised CD4+ T cells sorted from PBMCs after roughly 20-hour stimulation, obtained from a patient who received antiretroviral therapy. Interpreted using the paper, the cell subset or site label stands for: CD40L-CD69- CD45RO-high memory CD4 T cells not responding to CMV lysate. The DNA sequence is TGTGCCAGCAACCTAGGGCCCGCCGGGGGGGCCAACGTCCTGACTTTC. This translates into CASNLGPAGGANVLTF.